The 28 T cell receptor beta chains given below trace back to one sample, sequenced in a study of early T cells in non-severe SARS-CoV-2 infection. TCRdb re-called the 5' RACE reads with MiXCR, one entry per CDR3 protein. The sample consists of about 76,000 distinct CDR3 sequences, 15% to 18% of them appearing once. Sequencing was performed on whole blood. All receptors come from an adult who was a healthcare worker with PCR-confirmed SARS-CoV-2 infection or an uninfected control (not recorded which).

The rearrangement joins TRBV29-1 to TRBJ2-7; 8 positions agree with TRBD1. Per the germline V gene, CDR1 is SQVTM and CDR2 is ANQGSEA. CDR3 size: 14 residues. The V gene end was trimmed by 2 bases and the J gene end by 0 bases; junction bases not matched to a gene: 3. The CDR3 region has the DNA TGCAGCGTTGAACGGACAGGGAGCTCCTACGAGCAGTACTTC. Its translation: CSVERTGSSYEQYF.

This clonotype was recorded a few times. The chain is built from TRBV27 and TRBJ2-3, with 7 bases aligning to TRBD2. Germline V lookup: CDR1 MNHEY, CDR2 SMNVEV (reference sequence). Trimming cost V 10 bases and J 1 base; bases outside gene matches: 8. CDR3 size: 14 residues. In DNA, the CDR3 is TGTGCCATCGGGTTGGGGGGGGGCACAGATACGCAGTATTTT. It codes for CAIGLGGGTDTQYF.

The chain employs TRBV7-3 and TRBJ1-2; a possible D gene is TRBD1 (5 bases). The CDR3 has 15 amino acids. From germline, CDR1 is SGHTA and CDR2 FQGTGA. V was shortened by 5 bases and J by 3 bases, with 16 bases between the two germline ends. The CDR3, as DNA: TGTGCCAGCAGCCCGGCCCAGGGAGCTGACTATGGCTACACCTTC. This translates into CASSPAQGADYGYTF.

The CDR3 region has the DNA TGCGCCAGCAGCCAAGGGGTTAGCGGGAGATCCGGGGAGCTGTTTTTT. Translation: CASSQGVSGRSGELFF. The chain employs TRBV4-3 and TRBJ2-2; 9 bases match TRBD2. CDR1 is LGHNA and CDR2 is YSLEER in the germline V gene. The CDR3 totals 16 residues. V trimming: 1 base; J trimming: 6 bases; junction bases outside the gene matches: 6.

This clonotype was seen repeatedly, ten times or more. The chain links TRBV29-1 to TRBJ1-1; no definite D call. Deletions cut 4 bases from V and 8 bases from J, with 17 bases between. The CDR3 runs 13 residues. In germline, CDR1 is SQVTM, CDR2 ANQGSEA. CDR3: CSVGDGGVREAFF. The CDR3 DNA follows: TGCAGCGTTGGAGATGGTGGGGTTCGAGAAGCTTTCTTT.

The chain is built from TRBV4-2 and TRBJ1-4; 10 bases agree with TRBD1. The CDR3 is 14 amino acids. The V gene's germline CDR1 is LGHNA and CDR2 YNFKEQ. V lost 4 bases and J lost 5; bases outside the gene matches: 1. The DNA for the CDR3 is TGTGCCAGCAGCCCGGGACAGGGGAATGAAAAACTGTTTTTT. It translates to CASSPGQGNEKLFF.

CDR3 amino acids: CSQTSGSTDTQYF. DNA of the CDR3: TGCAGCCAGACTAGCGGATCTACAGATACGCAGTATTTT. This chain joins TRBV29-1 and TRBJ2-3, with 9 bases that match TRBD2. Per germline, CDR1 SQVTM and CDR2 ANQGSEA. V shed 8 bases, J shed 3 bases, and the junction held 6 bases outside the gene matches. This CDR3 contains 13 residues.

This clonotype was counted ten times or more. V is TRBV28 and J is TRBJ1-2; D is unresolved. Trimming pared 6 bases from V and 6 bases from J, leaving 5 bases between. The CDR3 is made up of 10 amino acids. Germline loops: CDR1 MDHEN, CDR2 SYDVKM. The CDR3, as DNA: TGTGCCAGCAGCCGTCATGGCTACACCTTC. Protein: CASSRHGYTF.

The V call is TRBV11-2, the J call TRBJ2-5; TRBD1 might be the D (5 bases). The germline V and J ends were trimmed by 9 bases and 4 bases, with 18 bases remaining between them. The germline CDR1 and CDR2 sequences are SGHAT and FQNNGV. The length of the CDR3 is 14 residues. CDR3: CASPGQGEAETQYF. CDR3 nucleotides: TGTGCCAGTCCTGGGCAGGGTGAGGCAGAGACCCAGTACTTC.

This clonotype showed up many times. The CDR3 is CASSLGQYYEQYF. CDR3 nucleotide sequence: TGTGCCAGCAGTTTAGGACAGTACTACGAGCAGTACTTC. The rearrangement uses TRBV12-3 or TRBV12-4 and TRBJ2-7; a weak D match, TRBD1 (5 bases). This CDR3 comprises 13 residues. Trimming removed 1 base at V and 3 bases at J, with 7 bases between.

This rearrangement joins TRBV9 to TRBJ2-5; TRBD1 aligns across 7 bases. Germline CDR1 and CDR2: SGDLS and YYNGEE. J was trimmed by 2 bases and V by 4 bases; bases with no gene match: 5. The CDR3 length is 14 residues. This CDR3 reads CASSPWDSQETQYF. In nucleotides, the CDR3 is TGTGCCAGCAGCCCATGGGACAGTCAAGAGACCCAGTACTTC.

This clonotype was seen only a few times. This sequence joins TRBV6-2 or TRBV6-3 and TRBJ1-5; no firm D call. Germline V lookup: CDR1 MNHEY, CDR2 SVGEGT. V lost 6 bases to trimming and J lost 4 bases, with 10 bases between them. The CDR3 consists of 13 residues. Here the CDR3 reads CASRDVSNQPQHF. CDR3 DNA sequence: TGTGCCAGCAGAGACGTGAGTAATCAGCCCCAGCATTTT.

The V and J genes are TRBV7-8 and TRBJ2-7, with D hard to call. Trimming took 2 bases from V and 5 from J, leaving 13 bases between them. The V gene's germline CDR1 is SGHVS and CDR2 FQNEAQ. The CDR3 loop spans 14 amino acids. The CDR3 protein is CASSLSSGINEQYF. CDR3 DNA sequence: TGTGCCAGCAGCTTATCGTCAGGTATAAACGAGCAGTACTTC.

This clonotype was seen ten or more times. The V and J genes are TRBV20-1 and TRBJ2-7; TRBD2 aligns across 11 bases. Looked up from germline, CDR1 is DFQATT and CDR2 is SNEGSKA (reference sequence). J was trimmed by 1 base and V by 5 bases; bases with no gene match: 10. The CDR3 runs to 16 residues. The CDR3 here is CSAVGLADQLSYEQYF. The CDR3, as DNA: TGCAGTGCTGTGGGACTAGCGGACCAGTTATCCTACGAGCAGTACTTC.

In its sample, this clonotype was seen a few times. The rearrangement links TRBV5-1 to TRBJ1-2; possibly TRBD1 for D (5 bases). In germline, CDR1 is SGHRS, CDR2 YFSETQ. The CDR3 sequence is 13 residues long. Trimming took 3 bases from V and 4 from J, leaving 10 bases between them. The CDR3 here is CASSSGHFYGYTF. In DNA, the CDR3 is TGCGCCAGCAGCTCCGGACATTTCTATGGCTACACCTTC.

The chain employs TRBV6-2 or TRBV6-3 and TRBJ1-5; D remains unclear. This CDR3 spans 13 amino acids. CDR1 and CDR2 (germline): MNHEY, SVGEGT. Trimming stripped 7 bases from V and 0 bases from J, with 7 bases between. The CDR3 spells CASTRSSNQPQHF. CDR3 sequence (DNA): TGTGCCAGCACCAGAAGTAGCAATCAGCCCCAGCATTTT.

This chain links TRBV30 with TRBJ1-2; D might be TRBD1 (5 bases). Deletions cut 2 bases from V and 3 bases from J, with 10 bases between. Looked up from germline, CDR1 is GTSNPN and CDR2 is SVGIG (reference sequence). CDR3 length equals 13 residues. CDR3 loop: CAWSFREYYGYTF. The CDR3 DNA follows: TGTGCCTGGAGTTTCAGGGAATACTATGGCTACACCTTC.

The table lists this clonotype with a few counts. The genes are TRBV20-1 and TRBJ2-3; D is perhaps TRBD2 (5 bases). There are 15 residues in the CDR3. Germline loops: CDR1 DFQATT, CDR2 SNEGSKA (reference sequence). The ends were cut back, 2 bases at V and 2 bases at J, with 14 bases in the middle. CDR3 bases: TGCAGTGCTAGACCCCCGGGGAGAGACACAGATACGCAGTATTTT. Protein: CSARPPGRDTDTQYF.

In the case of this clonotype: The conserved final phenylalanine or tryptophan is absent from the CDR3, which likely points to a read error. The chain recombines TRBV10-2 with TRBJ2-3; D not certain. CDR1 and CDR2 (germline): WSHSY, SAAADI. The CDR3 has 14 residues. Trimming pared 2 bases from V and 1 base from J, leaving 7 bases between. Written as DNA, the CDR3 is TGCGCCAGCAGTGAGGTCCAGCGCACAGATACGCAGTATCTT. Residues: CASSEVQRTDTQYL.

The V call is TRBV5-5, the J call TRBJ1-1, with 8 bases lining up with TRBD1. The CDR3 length is 14 residues. Germline-derived CDR1 and CDR2 are SGHKS and YYEKEE (reference sequence). Trimming cost V 0 bases and J 3 bases; bases outside gene matches: 1. Here the CDR3 reads CASSLETGDTEAFF. The CDR3 DNA reads TGTGCCAGCAGCTTGGAGACAGGGGACACTGAAGCTTTCTTT.

The CDR3 sequence: CSARTTNTEAFF. Here the CDR3 DNA reads TGCAGTGCGAGGACAACTAACACTGAAGCTTTCTTT. The J gene is TRBJ1-1, the V gene TRBV20-1, with D possibly matching TRBD1 (5 bases). This CDR3 has 12 amino acids. Germline loops: CDR1 DFQATT, CDR2 SNEGSKA (reference sequence). V gave up 6 bases and J gave up 2 bases, with 10 bases separating them.

This clonotype was counted only a few times. The chain couples TRBV11-2 to TRBJ2-1; either TRBD1 or TRBD2 may fit D (6 bases each). V lost 1 base and J lost 7, with 20 bases in between. The CDR3 consists of 17 residues. In germline, CDR1 is SGHAT, CDR2 FQNNGV. DNA for the CDR3: TGTGCCAGCAGCTTAGGCGGGACAAGGGTATTACGTAATGAGCAGTTCTTC. This gives the protein CASSLGGTRVLRNEQFF.

This clonotype has ten or more counts. V is TRBV25-1 and J is TRBJ1-1, with D perhaps matching TRBD1 (6 bases). V lost 8 bases to trimming and J lost 11 bases, with 24 bases between them. The CDR3 is 14 amino acids. Per the germline V gene, CDR1 is MGHDK and CDR2 is SYGVNS. The CDR3 nucleotides are TGTGCCAGCGTCCCTCCCAGGGTGCCAGGGGAGGCTTTCTTT. This gives the protein CASVPPRVPGEAFF.

The chain links TRBV18 to TRBJ2-2; D remains unclear. The CDR3 is made up of 14 amino acids. Trimming stripped 8 bases from V and 3 bases from J, with 13 bases between. The germline CDR1 and CDR2 sequences are KGHSH and LQKENI. In DNA form, the CDR3 reads TGTGCCAGCCAGCTCCTACGAGACACCGGGGAGCTGTTTTTT. Translating it yields CASQLLRDTGELFF.

This clonotype was detected a few times. J is TRBJ2-1 and V is TRBV27; TRBD2 is a possible D gene (6 bases). The V end lost 2 bases, the J end lost 10 bases, and 15 bases lay between the germline ends. CDR1 and CDR2 (germline): MNHEY, SMNVEV (reference sequence). The CDR3 has 14 amino acids. The CDR3 reads CASSLVAEKGEQFF. CDR3 coding DNA: TGTGCCAGCAGTTTAGTAGCGGAGAAAGGGGAGCAGTTCTTC.

CDR3 amino acids: CASSLPPDREYNEQFF. CDR3 DNA sequence: TGCGCCAGCAGTCTTCCCCCAGACAGGGAATACAATGAGCAGTTCTTC. The rearrangement links TRBV23-1 to TRBJ2-1, with TRBD1 matching over 7 bases. TRBV23-1 is designated an ORF whose function remains uncertain. The V gene end was trimmed by 4 bases and the J gene end by 4 bases; junction bases not matched to a gene: 10. This CDR3 has 16 amino acids.

This clonotype was counted only a few times. Its ends do not fully match the called genes, so a read error is possible. This rearrangement joins TRBV7-7 to TRBJ2-3, with TRBD2 matching over 9 bases. The CDR3 length is 17 residues. Germline values: CDR1 SSHAT, CDR2 FNYEAQ (reference sequence). The CDR3 DNA sequence: TGTGCTAGCAGCTTAGGTGCTAGCGGGGCCTTCACAGATACGCAGTATTTT. This gives the protein CASSLGASGAFTDTQYF.

Points on this clonotype: A read error may account for a junction end that differs from germline. V is TRBV7-9 and J is TRBJ2-1; the match to TRBD2 covers 9 bases. CDR1 and CDR2 (germline): SEHNR, FQNEAQ (reference sequence). CDR3 length: 15 amino acids. Here the CDR3 reads CASSSRSTSGGEQLF. The CDR3 coding sequence is TGTGCCAGCAGCTCCCGGTCGACTAGCGGTGGTGAGCAGTTGTTC.